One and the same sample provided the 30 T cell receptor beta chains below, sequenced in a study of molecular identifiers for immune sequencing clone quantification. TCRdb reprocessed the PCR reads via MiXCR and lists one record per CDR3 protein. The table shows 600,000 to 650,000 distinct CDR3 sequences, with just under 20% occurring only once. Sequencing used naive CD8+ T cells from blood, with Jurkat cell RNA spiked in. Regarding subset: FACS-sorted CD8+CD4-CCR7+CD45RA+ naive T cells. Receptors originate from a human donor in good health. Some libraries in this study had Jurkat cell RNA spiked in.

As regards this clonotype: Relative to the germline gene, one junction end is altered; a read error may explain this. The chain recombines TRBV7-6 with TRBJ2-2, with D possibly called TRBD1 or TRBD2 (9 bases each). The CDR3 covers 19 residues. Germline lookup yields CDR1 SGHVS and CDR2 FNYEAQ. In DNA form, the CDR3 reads TGTGCCCGCAGGGACAGGGTGATTACAGCGGGAGGGAACACCGGGGAGCTGTTTTTT. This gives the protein CARRDRVITAGGNTGELFF.

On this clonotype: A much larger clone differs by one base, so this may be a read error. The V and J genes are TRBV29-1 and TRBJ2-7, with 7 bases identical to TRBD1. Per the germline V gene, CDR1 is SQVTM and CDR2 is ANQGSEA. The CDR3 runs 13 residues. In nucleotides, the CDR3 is TGCGGCGTGCCAGGGGACAGAGTCTACGAGCAGTACTTC. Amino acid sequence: CGVPGDRVYEQYF.

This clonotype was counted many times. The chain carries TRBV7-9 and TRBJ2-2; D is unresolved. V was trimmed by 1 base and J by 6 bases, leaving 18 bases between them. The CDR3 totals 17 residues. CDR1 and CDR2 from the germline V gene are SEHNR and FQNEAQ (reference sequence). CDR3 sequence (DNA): TGTGCCAGCAGCTTAGTTGTGAACACCCGACAAGCCGGGGAGCTGTTTTTT. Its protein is CASSLVVNTRQAGELFF.

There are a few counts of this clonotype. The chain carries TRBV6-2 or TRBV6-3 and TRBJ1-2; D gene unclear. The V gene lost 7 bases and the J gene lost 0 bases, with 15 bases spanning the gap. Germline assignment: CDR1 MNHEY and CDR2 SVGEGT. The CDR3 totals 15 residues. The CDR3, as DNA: TGTGCCAGCACCTCACTAGATTCGCCTAACTATGGCTACACCTTC. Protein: CASTSLDSPNYGYTF.

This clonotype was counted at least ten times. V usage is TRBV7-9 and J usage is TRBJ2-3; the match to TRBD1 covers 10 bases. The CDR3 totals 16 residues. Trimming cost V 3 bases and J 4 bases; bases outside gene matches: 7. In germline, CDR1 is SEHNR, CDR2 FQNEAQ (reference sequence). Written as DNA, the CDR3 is TGTGCCAGCAGCTTCCGACAGGGGGCAAGGGCAGATACGCAGTATTTT. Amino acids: CASSFRQGARADTQYF. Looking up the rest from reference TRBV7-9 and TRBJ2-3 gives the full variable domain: DTGVSQNPRHKITKRGQNVTFRCDPISEHNRLYWYRQTLGQGPEFLTYFQNEAQLEKSRLLSDRFSAERPKGSFSTLEIQRTEQGDSAMYLCASSFRQGARADTQYFGPGTRLTVL.

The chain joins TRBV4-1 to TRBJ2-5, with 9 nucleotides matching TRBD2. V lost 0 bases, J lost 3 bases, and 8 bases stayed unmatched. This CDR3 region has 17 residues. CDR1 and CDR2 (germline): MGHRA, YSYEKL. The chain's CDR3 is CASSQEIWAGGEETQYF. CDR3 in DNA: TGCGCCAGCAGCCAAGAGATATGGGCGGGGGGGGAAGAGACCCAGTACTTC.

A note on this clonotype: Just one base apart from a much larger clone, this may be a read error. The CDR3 coding sequence is TGTGCCATCAGTGGGGACACCCAAGGGACCCAGTACTTC. It specifies CAISGDTQGTQYF. The V and J genes are TRBV10-3 and TRBJ2-5, with D maybe TRBD1 (6 bases). Germline V CDR1 and CDR2: ENHRY, SYGVKD. The CDR3 loop spans 13 amino acids.

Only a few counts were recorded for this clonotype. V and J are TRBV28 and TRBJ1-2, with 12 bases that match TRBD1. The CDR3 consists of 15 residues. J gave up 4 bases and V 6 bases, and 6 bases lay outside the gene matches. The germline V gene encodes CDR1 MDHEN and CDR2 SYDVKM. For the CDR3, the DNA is TGTGCCAGCAGACGGGACAGGGGGCGCGGCTATGGCTACACCTTC. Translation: CASRRDRGRGYGYTF.

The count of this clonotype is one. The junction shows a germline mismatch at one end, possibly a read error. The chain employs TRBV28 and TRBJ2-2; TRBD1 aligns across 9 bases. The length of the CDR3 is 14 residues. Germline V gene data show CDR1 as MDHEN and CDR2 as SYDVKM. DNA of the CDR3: TGTGACAGCAGTTATAGACAGGGGGCCGGGGAGCTGTTTTTT. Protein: CDSSYRQGAGELFF.

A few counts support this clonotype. DNA of the CDR3: TGTGCCAGCAGTTCCGGACAGGGGCCTAGCGGCTACACCTTC. Translated, it gives CASSSGQGPSGYTF. J is TRBJ1-2 and V is TRBV2; 9 bases align to TRBD1. The V gene's germline CDR1 is SNHLY and CDR2 FYNNEI. This CDR3 has 14 amino acids. V shed 5 bases, J shed 8 bases, and the junction held 9 bases outside the gene matches.

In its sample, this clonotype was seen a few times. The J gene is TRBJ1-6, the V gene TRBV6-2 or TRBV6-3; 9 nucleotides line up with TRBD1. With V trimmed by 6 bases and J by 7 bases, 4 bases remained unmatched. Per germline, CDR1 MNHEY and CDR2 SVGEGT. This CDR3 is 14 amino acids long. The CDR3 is CASRLGQGNSPLHF. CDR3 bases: TGTGCCAGCAGACTCGGACAGGGGAATTCACCCCTCCACTTT.

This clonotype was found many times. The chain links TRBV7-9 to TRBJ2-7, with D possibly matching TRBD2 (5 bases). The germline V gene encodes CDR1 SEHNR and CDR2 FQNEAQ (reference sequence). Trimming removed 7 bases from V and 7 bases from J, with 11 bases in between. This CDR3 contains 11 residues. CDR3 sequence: CASTPGGEQYF. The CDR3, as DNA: TGTGCCAGCACCCCGGGCGGGGAGCAGTACTTC.

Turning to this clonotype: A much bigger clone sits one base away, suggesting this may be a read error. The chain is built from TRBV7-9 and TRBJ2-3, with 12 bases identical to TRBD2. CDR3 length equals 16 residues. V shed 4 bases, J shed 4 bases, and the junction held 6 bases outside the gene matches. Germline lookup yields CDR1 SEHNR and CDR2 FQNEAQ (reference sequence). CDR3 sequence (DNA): TGTGCCAGCAGCTCGACTAGCGGGAGTAGCGCAGATACGCAGTATTTT. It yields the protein CASSSTSGSSADTQYF.

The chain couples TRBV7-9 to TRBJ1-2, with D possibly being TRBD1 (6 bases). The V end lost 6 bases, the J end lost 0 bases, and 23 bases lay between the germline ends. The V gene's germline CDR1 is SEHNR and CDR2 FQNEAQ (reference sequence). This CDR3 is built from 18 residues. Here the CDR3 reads CASRPDGTQSQANYGYTF. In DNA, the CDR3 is TGTGCCAGCAGACCAGACGGGACACAGAGTCAAGCTAACTATGGCTACACCTTC.

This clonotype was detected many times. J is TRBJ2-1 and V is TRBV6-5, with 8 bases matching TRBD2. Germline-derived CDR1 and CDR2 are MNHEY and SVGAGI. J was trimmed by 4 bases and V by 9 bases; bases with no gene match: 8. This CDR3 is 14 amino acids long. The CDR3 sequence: CASSSGGGYNEQFF. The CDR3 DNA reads TGTGCCAGTTCAAGCGGGGGCGGGTACAATGAGCAGTTCTTC.

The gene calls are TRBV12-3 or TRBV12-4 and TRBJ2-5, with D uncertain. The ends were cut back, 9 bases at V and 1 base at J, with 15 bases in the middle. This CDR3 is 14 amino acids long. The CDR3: CASSESVCQETQYF. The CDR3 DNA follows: TGTGCCAGTTCAGAATCAGTGTGCCAAGAGACCCAGTACTTC.

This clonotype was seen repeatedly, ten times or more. In DNA, the CDR3 is TGCAGTGCTAGAGATCGGGGGCTAGCGGGAGGGGGGCCCTACGAGCAGTACTTC. This gives the protein CSARDRGLAGGGPYEQYF. The gene calls are TRBV20-1 and TRBJ2-7; 12 bases line up with TRBD2. The CDR3 contains 18 residues. Germline V lookup: CDR1 DFQATT, CDR2 SNEGSKA (reference sequence). V trimming: 0 bases; J trimming: 2 bases; junction bases outside the gene matches: 11.

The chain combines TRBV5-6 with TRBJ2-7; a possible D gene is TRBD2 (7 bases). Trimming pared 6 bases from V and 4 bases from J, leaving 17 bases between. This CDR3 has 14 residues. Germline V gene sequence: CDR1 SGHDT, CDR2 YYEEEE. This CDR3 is CASTIRGGGYEQYF. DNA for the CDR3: TGTGCCAGCACCATCCGGGGAGGGGGTTACGAGCAGTACTTC.

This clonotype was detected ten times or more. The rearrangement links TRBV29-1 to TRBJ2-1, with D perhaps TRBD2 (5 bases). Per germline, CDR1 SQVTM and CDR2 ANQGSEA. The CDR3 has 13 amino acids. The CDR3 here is CTMRAGAYNEQFF. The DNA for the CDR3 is TGCACTATGCGGGCCGGCGCCTACAATGAGCAGTTCTTC.

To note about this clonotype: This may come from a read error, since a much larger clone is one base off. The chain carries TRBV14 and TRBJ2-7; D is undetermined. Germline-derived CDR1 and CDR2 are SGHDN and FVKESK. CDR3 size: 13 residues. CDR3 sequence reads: CVSSQDFWQEQYF. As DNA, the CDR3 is TGTGTCAGCAGCCAAGATTTTTGGCAGGAGCAGTACTTC.

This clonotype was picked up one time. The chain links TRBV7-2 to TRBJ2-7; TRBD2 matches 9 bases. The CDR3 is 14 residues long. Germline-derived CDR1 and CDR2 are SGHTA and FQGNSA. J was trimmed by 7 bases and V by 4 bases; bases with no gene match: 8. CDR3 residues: CASSSTSGHREQYF. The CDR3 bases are TGTGCCAGCAGCTCTACTAGCGGGCATCGGGAGCAGTACTTC.

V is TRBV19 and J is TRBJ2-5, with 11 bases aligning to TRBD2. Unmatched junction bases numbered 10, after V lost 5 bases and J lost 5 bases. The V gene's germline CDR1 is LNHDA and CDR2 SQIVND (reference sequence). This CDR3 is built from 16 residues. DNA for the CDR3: TGTGCCAGTAGTCTCGGACCGGGACTAGCGGAGGAGACCCAGTACTTC. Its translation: CASSLGPGLAEETQYF.

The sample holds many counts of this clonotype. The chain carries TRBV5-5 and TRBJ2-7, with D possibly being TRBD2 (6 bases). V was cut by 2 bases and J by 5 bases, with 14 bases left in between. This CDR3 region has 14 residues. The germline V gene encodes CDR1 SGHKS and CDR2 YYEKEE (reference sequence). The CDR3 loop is CASSLGPGVHEQYF. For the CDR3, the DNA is TGTGCCAGCAGCTTAGGTCCGGGGGTCCACGAGCAGTACTTC.

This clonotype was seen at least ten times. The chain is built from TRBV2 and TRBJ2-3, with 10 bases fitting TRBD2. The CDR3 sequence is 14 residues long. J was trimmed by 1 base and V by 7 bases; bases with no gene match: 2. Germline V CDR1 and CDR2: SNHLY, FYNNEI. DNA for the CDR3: TGTGCCAGCACCGGACTAGCGGGCACAGATACGCAGTATTTT. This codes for CASTGLAGTDTQYF.

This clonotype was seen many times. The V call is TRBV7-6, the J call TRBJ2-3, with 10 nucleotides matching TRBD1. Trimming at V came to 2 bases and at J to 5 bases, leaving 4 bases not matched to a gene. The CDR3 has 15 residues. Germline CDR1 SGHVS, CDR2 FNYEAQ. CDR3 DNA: TGTGCCAGCAGCTTAACGGGACAGGGGATAGATACGCAGTATTTT. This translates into CASSLTGQGIDTQYF.

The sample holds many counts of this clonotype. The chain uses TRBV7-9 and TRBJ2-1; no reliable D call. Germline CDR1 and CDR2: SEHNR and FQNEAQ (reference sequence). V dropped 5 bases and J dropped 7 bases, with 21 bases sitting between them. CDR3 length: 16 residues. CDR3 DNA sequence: TGTGCCAGCAGCCTGAGCTTGGGGTACCTGGCGAATGAGCAGTTCTTC. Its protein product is CASSLSLGYLANEQFF.

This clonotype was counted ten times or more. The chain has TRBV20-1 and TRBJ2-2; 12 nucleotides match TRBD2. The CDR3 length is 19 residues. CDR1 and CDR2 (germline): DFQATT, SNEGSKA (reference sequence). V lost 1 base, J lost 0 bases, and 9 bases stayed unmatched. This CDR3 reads CSARGTLAGGQTNTGELFF. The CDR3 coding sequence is TGCAGTGCTAGAGGGACGCTAGCGGGAGGGCAAACGAACACCGGGGAGCTGTTTTTT.

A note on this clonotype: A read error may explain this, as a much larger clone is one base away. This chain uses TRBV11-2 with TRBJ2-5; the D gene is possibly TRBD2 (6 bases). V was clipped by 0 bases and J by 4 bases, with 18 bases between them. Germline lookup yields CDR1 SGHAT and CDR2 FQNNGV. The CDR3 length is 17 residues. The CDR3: CASSLDSLADYRETQYF. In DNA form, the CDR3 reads TGTGCCAGCAGCTTAGATTCGTTAGCGGACTACCGAGAGACCCAGTACTTC.

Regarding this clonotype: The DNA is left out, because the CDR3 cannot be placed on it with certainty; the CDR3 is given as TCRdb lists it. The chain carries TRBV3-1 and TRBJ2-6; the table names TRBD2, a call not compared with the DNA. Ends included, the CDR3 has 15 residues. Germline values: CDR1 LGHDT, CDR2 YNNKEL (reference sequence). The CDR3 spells CASSLGTFGANVLTF.

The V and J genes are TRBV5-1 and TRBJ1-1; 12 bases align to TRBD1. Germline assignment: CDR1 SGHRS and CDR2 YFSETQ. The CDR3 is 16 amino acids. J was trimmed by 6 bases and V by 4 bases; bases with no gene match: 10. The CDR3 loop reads CASSPSGQGASPEAFF. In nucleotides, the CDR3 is TGCGCCAGCAGCCCGTCGGGACAGGGGGCCTCACCTGAAGCTTTCTTT.